These 7 T cell receptor beta chains came from one sample sequenced in a study of tumor-infiltrating lymphocytes in primary liver carcinoma. RNA and DNA were co-extracted from around 18-30 mg of unsorted bulk tissue. TCR beta cDNA was reverse-transcribed from 400 to 500 ng of total RNA. The reaction used a constant-region primer and ProtoScript II reverse transcriptase. Three nested multiplex PCR rounds of slightly modified ARM-PCR generated TCR beta libraries. The first two PCR rounds used TRBV1-TRBV30 forward primers with a C-beta reverse primer, 9 to 11 cycles each. In TCRdb, the multiplex PCR reads were re-called with MiXCR into one record per CDR3 protein. Among 80,000 or so distinct CDR3 sequences listed, over 55% were seen once. The sequencing sample was made of liver tumor tissue from sampling region 4. Subset specified: tumor region T4, right-lateral pole. These receptors were taken from a woman aged 60 to 75 with primary liver carcinoma and hepatitis B virus infection.

Of note for this clonotype: Possible read error: a much larger clone is one base away. This chain links TRBV18 with TRBJ2-1; 7 bases match TRBD1. Germline V gives CDR1 KGHSH, CDR2 LQKENI. The CDR3 contains 13 residues. CDR3: CVSSLGQANEQFF. In DNA, the CDR3 is TGTGTCAGCTCACTTGGACAGGCCAATGAGCAGTTCTTC.

In regard to this clonotype: At one end, the junction sequence differs from germline, possibly due to a read error. V gene TRBV11-2 combines with J gene TRBJ2-3, with TRBD2 identical over 7 bases. The germline gives CDR1 SGHAT, CDR2 FQNNGV. There are 15 residues in the CDR3. The CDR3 DNA sequence: TGTGCCAGCAGCCCCGGATTAGCGGGCCCAGATACGCAGTGTTTT. Its translation: CASSPGLAGPDTQCF.

In regard to this clonotype: This may stem from a read error, because a much larger clone lies one nucleotide away. The rearrangement links TRBV28 to TRBJ2-7; D call uncertain. CDR1 is MDHEN and CDR2 is SYDVKM in the germline V gene. The CDR3 loop spans 14 amino acids. The CDR3 coding sequence is TGTGCCAGCAGTTTAGGGGTGGGTCGGAACGAGCTGTACTTC. It encodes CASSLGVGRNELYF.

A note on this clonotype: The conserved phenylalanine or tryptophan is not found at the CDR3 terminus, so this likely reflects a read error. This chain joins TRBV11-2 and TRBJ1-3, with TRBD1 matching 9 bases. Germline V gives CDR1 SGHAT, CDR2 FQNNGV. The V segment lost 4 bases and the J segment 4 bases; nucleotides outside the gene matches: 17. The CDR3 runs 19 residues. CDR3 amino acids: CASSSRPDRGAYSGNTIYS. CDR3 in DNA: TGTGCCAGCAGCTCACGCCCGGACAGGGGAGCGTATTCAGGAAACACCATATATTCT.

The sample holds a few counts of this clonotype. Being one base from a much bigger clone, this may be a read error. This is likely a read error, given that the CDR3 carries no conserved phenylalanine or tryptophan at its end. V gene TRBV6-1 combines with J gene TRBJ1-1; D gene ambiguous. V dropped 4 bases and J dropped 6 bases, with 12 bases sitting between them. The CDR3 contains 13 residues. The germline V gene encodes CDR1 MNHNS and CDR2 SASEGT. The CDR3 nucleotides read TGTGCCAGCAGTGCCCACATGTTCTCTGAAGCTTTCTCT. The encoded protein is CASSAHMFSEAFS.

As to this clonotype: A read error may account for a junction end that differs from germline. This chain connects TRBV6-6 to TRBJ1-1; D is ambiguous. The CDR3 has 13 residues. Germline loops: CDR1 MNHNY, CDR2 SVGAGI (reference sequence). For the CDR3, the DNA is TGTGCCAGCAGTTTGCAGGAACTAACTGAAGCTTTCTTC. Residues: CASSLQELTEAFF.

In regard to this clonotype: At one boundary the junction diverges from the germline segment, which might be a read error. For the CDR3, the DNA is TGTGCCAGTAGTGATGGGGGGAGGCACACCGGGGAGCTGTTTTTT. Translating it yields CASSDGGRHTGELFF. V usage is TRBV6-1 and J usage is TRBJ2-2; tentative D call: TRBD2 (6 bases). Germline V gene data show CDR1 as MNHNS and CDR2 as SASEGT. The CDR3 totals 15 residues.